These 31 T cell receptor beta chains came from one sample sequenced in a study of HIV-infected children after antiretroviral therapy interruption (dated by TCRdb to about 2019). The library was built by means of 3' RACE. Data came from an Illumina MiSeq. To correct PCR amplification bias, TCR libraries were generated from RNA with a 3' RACE protocol that used unique molecular identifiers. The raw public data were reprocessed by TCRdb itself: fastp quality trimming at Q25, MiXCR clonotype calling, in-frame beta chains only. Records with the same CDR3 protein are collapsed into one entry carrying the most frequent genes and DNA. The sample table holds 30,000 to 40,000 distinct CDR3 sequences, of which about 6.5% were seen once. Approximately 1% of the sample comes from the top ten. The label giving this sample's treatment or condition can be read as: PENTA 11 planned treatment interruption arm or continuous ART arm.

Here the sequenced sample was CD45RA+ CD4+ T cells from PBMCs, pooled from several time points, taken from a donor given antiretroviral therapy, either interrupted or continuous. What this sample's cell subset or site label stands for: naive CD4+ CD45RA+ CD45RO- T cells. The origin of the receptors is a pool of human donors with HIV.

This clonotype turned up a few times. This chain uses TRBV6-5 with TRBJ1-1, with D possibly matching TRBD1 (5 bases). V shed 7 bases and J shed 1 base, with 10 bases lying between them. The CDR3 loop spans 13 amino acids. The V gene's germline CDR1 is MNHEY and CDR2 SVGAGI. The CDR3 sequence is CASIAGPNTEAFF. In DNA form, the CDR3 reads TGTGCCAGCATTGCAGGGCCGAACACTGAAGCTTTCTTT.

This clonotype was picked up many times. The rearrangement joins TRBV5-1 to TRBJ2-1; D may be TRBD1 or TRBD2 (5 bases each). Per the germline V gene, CDR1 is SGHRS and CDR2 is YFSETQ. CDR3 length: 16 amino acids. V lost 0 bases to trimming and J lost 6 bases, with 16 bases between them. The CDR3 region is CASSLAGADYSNEQFF. DNA for the CDR3: TGCGCCAGCAGCTTGGCCGGGGCCGACTACAGCAATGAGCAGTTCTTC.

This clonotype was seen at least ten times. This sequence joins TRBV7-2 and TRBJ2-1, with 14 bases lining up with TRBD2. The CDR3 is 18 amino acids. V lost 5 bases to trimming and J lost 5 bases; unmatched junction nucleotides: 11. Germline CDR1 reads SGHTA; CDR2 reads FQGNSA. Here the CDR3 DNA reads TGTGCCAGCAGCGTAGGACTAGCGGGGGGCAGGAGGGACAATGAGCAGTTCTTC. Its protein product is CASSVGLAGGRRDNEQFF.

This clonotype was counted at least ten times. The V and J genes are TRBV29-1 and TRBJ1-1; TRBD1 aligns across 7 bases. This CDR3 is 16 amino acids long. Trimming at V came to 7 bases and at J to 1 base, leaving 15 bases not matched to a gene. Germline CDR1 SQVTM, CDR2 ANQGSEA. The CDR3 bases are TGCAGCGCCGGTAGAGGGGGCTTCCCTTCGAACACTGAAGCTTTCTTT. It encodes CSAGRGGFPSNTEAFF.

This clonotype qualifies as medium-sized. The chain joins TRBV20-1 to TRBJ2-1; no firm D call. Germline V CDR1 and CDR2: DFQATT, SNEGSKA (reference sequence). This CDR3 region has 14 residues. V was pared by 0 bases and J by 6 bases, with 12 bases between. The CDR3 nucleotides read TGCAGTGCTAGAGAGGTTACCCCGGGCAATGAGCAGTTCTTC. Protein sequence: CSAREVTPGNEQFF.

This clonotype appeared many times. A read error may account for a junction end that differs from germline. The chain uses TRBV4-1 and TRBJ2-2, with a tentative D call TRBD2 (6 bases). The CDR3 consists of 15 residues. CDR1 and CDR2 from the germline V gene are MGHRA and YSYEKL. This CDR3 is CASSPPGEDTGQLYF. The CDR3 DNA reads TGTGCCAGCAGCCCCCCGGGGGAGGACACCGGGCAGCTCTACTTT.

This clonotype was detected ten times or more. The rearrangement joins TRBV7-9 to TRBJ2-3; D is possibly TRBD1 (6 bases). CDR1 and CDR2 from the germline V gene are SEHNR and FQNEAQ (reference sequence). Trimming left V 5 bases short and J 1 base short, with 7 bases between. This CDR3 comprises 13 residues. The CDR3 DNA follows: TGTGCCAGCAGCCCAGGGGGCACAGATACGCAGTATTTT. Translating it yields CASSPGGTDTQYF.

The sample holds a few counts of this clonotype. V usage is TRBV12-3 or TRBV12-4 and J usage is TRBJ1-3; D gene ambiguous. V lost 3 bases and J 4 bases, leaving 7 bases between the germline ends. The CDR3 consists of 13 residues. The CDR3 DNA reads TGTGCCAGCAGTTTTACCTCAGGAAACACCATATATTTT. Its protein product is CASSFTSGNTIYF.

This clonotype was counted at least ten times. The chain employs TRBV2 and TRBJ1-5; 10 nucleotides line up with TRBD1. Germline V gene lookup returns CDR1 SNHLY and CDR2 FYNNEI. Germline trimming cut 5 bases from V and 1 base from J; bases unmatched to any gene: 2. CDR3 size: 15 residues. DNA of the CDR3: TGTGCCAGCAGTCAGGGACAGGGGAGCAATCAGCCCCAGCATTTT. This sequence encodes CASSQGQGSNQPQHF.

This clonotype was counted many times. This chain uses TRBV12-3 or TRBV12-4 with TRBJ1-2, with D uncertain. The CDR3 runs to 12 residues. V lost 5 bases and J 8 bases, leaving 12 bases between the germline ends. Here the CDR3 reads CASSHTGGGYTF. DNA of the CDR3: TGTGCCAGCAGTCATACGGGCGGCGGCTACACCTTC.

This clonotype was picked up a small number of times. The chain combines TRBV15 with TRBJ1-2; D is perhaps TRBD1 (5 bases). The CDR3 runs 15 residues. The V and J ends lost 2 bases and 3 bases respectively, with 13 bases between them. Germline loops: CDR1 LNHNV, CDR2 YYDKDF (reference sequence). The CDR3 region is CATSRRIDRDYGYTF. For the CDR3, the DNA is TGTGCCACCAGCAGAAGAATCGACAGAGACTATGGCTACACCTTC.

This clonotype was counted ten times or more. This chain uses TRBV27 with TRBJ1-4; D is unresolved. V lost 5 bases and J lost 6, with 13 bases in between. The CDR3 runs 14 residues. Per the germline V gene, CDR1 is MNHEY and CDR2 is SMNVEV (reference sequence). The CDR3 nucleotides are TGTGCCAGCAGTCCCCGTGGTCTTTATGAAAAACTGTTTTTT. Protein product: CASSPRGLYEKLFF.

The genes are TRBV3-1 and TRBJ2-1; 8 bases are shared with TRBD2. Germline V lookup: CDR1 LGHDT, CDR2 YNNKEL (reference sequence). The CDR3 runs to 14 residues. The V gene end was trimmed by 6 bases and the J gene end by 4 bases; junction bases not matched to a gene: 5. This CDR3 reads CASRPSGRYNEQFF. In DNA, the CDR3 is TGTGCCAGCAGACCCAGCGGGAGATACAATGAGCAGTTCTTC.

In this sample, this clonotype turned up many times. The rearrangement joins TRBV3-1 to TRBJ2-5, with D maybe TRBD2 (6 bases). Between the trimmed V and J ends, which lost 1 base and 4 bases, there was a span of 16 bases. The CDR3 loop spans 16 amino acids. Germline-derived CDR1 and CDR2 are LGHDT and YNNKEL (reference sequence). CDR3 coding DNA: TGTGCCAGCAGCCAAGTTGCGGGGCTAGTCCCAGAGACCCAGTACTTC. This gives the protein CASSQVAGLVPETQYF.

This clonotype appeared many times. V is TRBV20-1 and J is TRBJ1-2, with unresolved D. This CDR3 is 11 amino acids long. Germline loops: CDR1 DFQATT, CDR2 SNEGSKA (reference sequence). V lost 4 bases and J 2 bases, leaving 5 bases between the germline ends. CDR3 amino acids: CSAIGNYGYTF. The CDR3 region has the DNA TGCAGTGCTATAGGGAACTATGGCTACACCTTC.

This clonotype was detected many times. The rearrangement uses TRBV20-1 and TRBJ2-5, with D possibly TRBD2 on 6 matching bases. The CDR3 is 15 residues long. The V end was cut by 0 bases, the J end by 0 bases, with 11 bases between. The germline V gene has CDR1 DFQATT and CDR2 SNEGSKA (reference sequence). This CDR3 reads CSARDRAGNQETQYF. Written as DNA, the CDR3 is TGCAGTGCTAGAGATCGGGCGGGAAACCAAGAGACCCAGTACTTC.

This clonotype occurred many times. V is TRBV20-1 and J is TRBJ2-7; 10 bases fit TRBD2. This CDR3 region has 15 residues. CDR1 and CDR2 (germline): DFQATT, SNEGSKA (reference sequence). With V trimmed by 3 bases and J by 2 bases, 7 bases remained unmatched. CDR3 residues: CSARGSGRPTYEQYF. In DNA, the CDR3 is TGCAGTGCTAGGGGTAGCGGGAGGCCAACCTACGAGCAGTACTTC.

This clonotype was recorded at least ten times. The V gene is TRBV30, the J gene TRBJ2-1; D is possibly TRBD1 (5 bases). This CDR3 comprises 14 residues. Germline CDR1 reads GTSNPN; CDR2 reads SVGIG (reference sequence). Trimming removed 4 bases at V and 6 bases at J, with 16 bases between. The CDR3 is CAWNIDRLSNEQFF. CDR3 in DNA: TGTGCCTGGAATATTGACAGACTTTCCAATGAGCAGTTCTTC.

This clonotype was counted at least ten times. The chain recombines TRBV19 with TRBJ2-6; D uncertain. The CDR3 contains 15 residues. Trimming cost V 7 bases and J 1 base, with 11 bases left between them. Germline CDR1 is LNHDA and CDR2 is SQIVND (reference sequence). The CDR3 DNA follows: TGTGCCAGTATGTATCAAGGGTCTGGGGCCAACGTCCTGACTTTC. Amino acid sequence: CASMYQGSGANVLTF.

The chain uses TRBV19 and TRBJ2-5; D remains ambiguous. Germline loops: CDR1 LNHDA, CDR2 SQIVND (reference sequence). This CDR3 contains 13 residues. Trimming left V 3 bases short and J 2 bases short, with 7 bases between. CDR3: CASSIGRQETQYF. The CDR3 nucleotides read TGTGCCAGTAGTATTGGCAGACAAGAGACCCAGTACTTC.

This clonotype was counted ten times or more. The chain couples TRBV5-1 to TRBJ2-7; a weak D match, TRBD2 (5 bases). The CDR3 extends over 11 amino acids. Trimming removed 4 bases at V and 7 bases at J, with 9 bases between. Per the germline V gene, CDR1 is SGHRS and CDR2 is YFSETQ. The chain's CDR3 is CASSITGEQYF. Here the CDR3 DNA reads TGCGCCAGCAGCATCACGGGGGAGCAGTACTTC. Drawing the rest from reference TRBV5-1 and TRBJ2-7, the complete variable domain is KAGVTQTPRYLIKTRGQQVTLSCSPISGHRSVSWYQQTPGQGLQFLFEYFSETQRNKGNFPGRFSGRQFSNSRSEMNVSTLELGDSALYLCASSITGEQYFGPGTRLTVT.

This clonotype was counted ten times or more. The rearrangement joins TRBV4-1 to TRBJ2-1; the D gene is possibly TRBD1 (5 bases). Trimming cost V 1 base and J 5 bases, with 12 bases left between them. This CDR3 has 15 residues. From germline, CDR1 is MGHRA and CDR2 YSYEKL. CDR3: CASSQGRVGHNEQFF. CDR3 coding DNA: TGCGCCAGCAGCCAAGGCAGGGTCGGGCACAATGAGCAGTTCTTC.

The J gene is TRBJ2-7, the V gene TRBV20-1, with D possibly being TRBD1 or TRBD2 (6 bases each). The CDR3 has 13 residues. The V gene's germline CDR1 is DFQATT and CDR2 SNEGSKA (reference sequence). The germline V and J ends were trimmed by 1 base and 6 bases, with 13 bases remaining between them. CDR3 sequence (DNA): TGCAGTGCTAGAGGCCCACAGGGAGGCGAGCAGTACTTC. This gives the protein CSARGPQGGEQYF.

This clonotype occurred many times. The gene calls are TRBV10-3 and TRBJ2-3; D perhaps matches TRBD2 (7 bases). CDR3 length: 15 residues. The germline V and J ends were trimmed by 8 bases and 2 bases, with 17 bases remaining between them. Germline loops: CDR1 ENHRY, CDR2 SYGVKD. The CDR3 sequence: CAIGTREAYTDTQYF. The CDR3 region has the DNA TGTGCCATCGGGACACGGGAGGCGTACACAGATACGCAGTATTTT.

The rearrangement links TRBV7-2 to TRBJ2-3, with D tentatively TRBD1 or TRBD2 (5 bases each). Germline CDR1 SGHTA, CDR2 FQGNSA. Trimming took 5 bases from V and 2 from J, leaving 11 bases between them. The CDR3 covers 14 residues. The CDR3 region is CASSVGPHTDTQYF. In nucleotides, the CDR3 is TGTGCCAGCAGCGTGGGACCTCACACAGATACGCAGTATTTT. The whole variable domain, filled in from reference TRBV7-2 and TRBJ2-3, reads GAGVSQSPSNKVTEKGKDVELRCDPISGHTALYWYRQSLGQGLEFLIYFQGNSAPDKSGLPSDRFSAERTGGSVSTLTIQRTQQEDSAVYLCASSVGPHTDTQYFGPGTRLTVL.

This clonotype was seen many times. V usage is TRBV5-6 and J usage is TRBJ1-6; D not certain. This CDR3 has 15 amino acids. The V gene's germline CDR1 is SGHDT and CDR2 YYEEEE. V shed 0 bases and J shed 0 bases, with 4 bases lying between them. The CDR3 sequence: CASSLGSSYNSPLHF. Here the CDR3 DNA reads TGTGCCAGCAGCTTGGGGAGCTCCTATAATTCACCCCTCCACTTT. Drawing the rest from reference TRBV5-6 and TRBJ1-6, the complete variable domain is DAGVTQSPTHLIKTRGQQVTLRCSPKSGHDTVSWYQQALGQGPQFIFQYYEEEERQRGNFPDRFSGHQFPNYSSELNVNALLLGDSALYLCASSLGSSYNSPLHFGNGTRLTVT.

CDR3 bases: TGCAGCGTTGGGGCTGCTCTGGGGGAGCAGTTCTTC. This codes for CSVGAALGEQFF. V is TRBV29-1 and J is TRBJ2-1; D is unresolved. V shed 4 bases and J shed 10 bases, with 14 bases lying between them. CDR1 and CDR2 from the germline V gene are SQVTM and ANQGSEA. The CDR3 extends over 12 amino acids.

This chain uses TRBV7-9 with TRBJ1-2; tentative D call: TRBD1 (6 bases). The germline V and J ends were trimmed by 5 bases and 2 bases, with 18 bases remaining between them. From germline, CDR1 is SEHNR and CDR2 FQNEAQ (reference sequence). There are 16 residues in the CDR3. The CDR3 loop reads CASSPGFGQGNYGYTF. The CDR3 DNA reads as TGTGCCAGCAGCCCGGGCTTCGGGCAGGGGAACTATGGCTACACCTTC.

This clonotype was seen many times. The genes are TRBV21-1 and TRBJ2-1. TRBV21-1 is assigned pseudogene status. There are 15 residues in the CDR3. CDR3 loop: CASSKAPSSYNEQFF. The CDR3 DNA sequence: TGTGCCAGCAGCAAAGCTCCCAGCTCTTACAATGAGCAGTTCTTC.

This clonotype came up a few times. The V gene is TRBV6-2 or TRBV6-3, the J gene TRBJ1-2; no definite D call. Per germline, CDR1 MNHEY and CDR2 SVGEGT. CDR3 size: 13 residues. Trimming removed 2 bases at V and 5 bases at J, with 9 bases between. CDR3 region: CASSYPPKYGYTF. In DNA, the CDR3 is TGTGCCAGCAGTTACCCCCCGAAGTATGGCTACACCTTC.

This clonotype was seen repeatedly, ten times or more. At one of its ends the junction is not consistent with the germline gene, which may arise from a read error. The gene calls are TRBV2 and TRBJ1-5, with TRBD1 identical over 8 bases. Per germline, CDR1 SNHLY and CDR2 FYNNEI. The CDR3 contains 16 residues. The CDR3 region has the DNA TGTGCCAGCAGCGCAGGACAGGGATATAACAACCAGGCTCCGCTTTTT. Translating it yields CASSAGQGYNNQAPLF.